The rows below give T cell receptor beta chains drawn from one sample of a study of T-cell memory formation after mild COVID-19. TCRdb recomputed calls from the 5' RACE reads with MiXCR, one row per CDR3 protein. The sample includes 390,000 or so distinct CDR3 sequences, roughly 15% of them seen just once. The sample consisted of PBMCs or a T cell subset sorted from them (not recorded which). These receptors all come from a man younger than 30 who had mild COVID-19 (a few samples of this study predate the infection). Cell type and time point are not known. Each CDR3 is given with its conserved first and last residue. Each record gives: V gene, D gene, J gene, clone size, CDR3 protein, CDR3 DNA. D genes are given only for firm matches. Size tells how often a clone was seen (once, few, many) or the class of an expanded clone, and some rows leave it out.

TRBV3-1	-	TRBJ2-7	-	CASSQDGRAAYEQYF	TGTGCCAGCAGCCAAGATGGCAGGGCGGCCTACGAGCAGTACTTC
TRBV20-1	-	TRBJ2-3	few	CSARAVPDTQYF	TGCAGTGCTAGAGCCGTTCCAGATACGCAGTATTTT
TRBV12-3/TRBV12-4	TRBD1	TRBJ1-5	-	CASSLQGDNQPQHF	TGTGCCAGCAGTTTACAGGGGGATAATCAGCCCCAGCATTTT
TRBV6-5	-	TRBJ2-1	-	CASSYGGYDEQFF	TGTGCCAGCAGTTACGGAGGGTACGATGAGCAGTTCTTC
TRBV11-2	TRBD1	TRBJ1-5	-	CASSRDRAQPQHF	TGTGCCAGCAGCCGGGACAGGGCTCAGCCCCAGCATTTT
TRBV6-4	TRBD2	TRBJ2-1	few	CASSASGGRNEQFF	TGTGCCAGCTCGGCTAGCGGGGGTCGCAATGAGCAGTTCTTC
TRBV7-2	TRBD2	TRBJ2-1	few	CASSLAGTSGNNEQFF	TGTGCCAGCAGCTTAGCAGGGACTAGCGGCAACAATGAGCAGTTCTTC
TRBV18	-	TRBJ1-2	-	CASSPPAQNGYTF	TGTGCCAGCTCACCACCGGCCCAAAATGGCTACACCTTC
TRBV24-1	-	TRBJ1-2	-	CATSDPTTGNYGYTF	TGTGCCACCAGTGATCCGACCACAGGGAACTATGGCTACACCTTC
TRBV7-2	TRBD1	TRBJ1-4	many	CASSTQDRGNEKLFF	TGTGCCAGCAGCACGCAGGACAGGGGAAATGAAAAACTGTTTTTT
TRBV7-2	TRBD1	TRBJ2-7	few	CASSFFKGAAYEQYF	TGTGCCAGCAGTTTCTTTAAGGGGGCAGCCTACGAGCAGTACTTC
TRBV6-5	TRBD1	TRBJ2-7	-	CASSYSARGLYEQYF	TGTGCCAGCAGTTACTCTGCCAGGGGGCTGTACGAGCAGTACTTC
TRBV29-1	TRBD1	TRBJ2-3	once	CSVDFGTGPYPSTDTQYF	TGCAGCGTAGATTTTGGGACAGGCCCTTATCCCTCCACAGATACGCAGTATTTT
TRBV7-3	TRBD1	TRBJ2-6	few	CASSSGQGGSGANVLTF	TGTGCCAGCAGCTCTGGACAGGGCGGCTCTGGGGCCAACGTCCTGACTTTC
TRBV11-2	TRBD1	TRBJ1-2	-	CASSRSTGTGGGYTF	TGTGCCAGCAGCCGATCAACCGGGACAGGGGGAGGCTACACCTTC
TRBV9	-	TRBJ1-1	few	CASSGGGPPGDTEAFF	TGTGCCAGCAGCGGGGGGGGCCCCCCAGGGGACACTGAAGCTTTCTTT
TRBV20-1	-	TRBJ1-1	-	CSASPPPGGAFF	TGCAGTGCTAGCCCCCCCCCCGGGGGAGCTTTCTTT
TRBV4-3	-	TRBJ1-5	few	CASSQDLAVYSNQPQHF	TGCGCCAGCAGCCAAGATCTAGCAGTATATAGCAATCAGCCCCAGCATTTT
TRBV20-1	TRBD2	TRBJ2-2	few	CSDKAGATPTNTGELFF	TGCAGTGATAAAGCGGGGGCCACACCCACGAACACCGGGGAGCTGTTTTTT
TRBV6-2/TRBV6-3	TRBD1	TRBJ2-2	many	CASSSHRGTGELFF	TGTGCCAGCAGTTCTCACAGGGGCACCGGGGAGCTGTTTTTT
TRBV12-3/TRBV12-4	-	TRBJ1-2	-	CASRSIPLTGGDTF	TGTGCCAGCAGATCCATCCCTTTGACAGGAGGCGACACCTTC
TRBV27	-	TRBJ1-2	-	CASSLLYREGYYGYTF	TGTGCCAGCAGTTTATTGTACAGGGAGGGGTACTATGGCTACACCTTC
TRBV3-1	-	TRBJ2-5	-	CASAQRSGWETQYF	TGTGCCAGTGCCCAAAGGTCGGGATGGGAGACCCAGTACTTC
TRBV6-2/TRBV6-3	-	TRBJ2-1	few	CASGRPPKFF	TGTGCCAGCGGACGTCCCCCCAAGTTCTTC
TRBV7-3	-	TRBJ2-2	few	CASSLITADMNTGELFF	TGTGCCAGCAGCTTAATAACGGCGGATATGAACACCGGGGAGCTGTTTTTT
TRBV12-3/TRBV12-4	TRBD1	TRBJ2-3	-	CASTMGQGTDTQYF	TGTGCCAGCACCATGGGACAGGGAACAGATACGCAGTATTTT
TRBV5-5	-	TRBJ2-5	-	CASSPWLGGEETQYF	TGTGCCAGCAGCCCCTGGTTAGGGGGTGAAGAGACCCAGTACTTC